The 27 T cell receptor beta chains presented below share a single source sample, sequenced in a study of T cells in Graves' hyperthyroidism and ophthalmopathy. Amplification of TCR beta CDR3 regions used RNA as the template. Using the HTBI primer set, a first-round RT-PCR was run on the TCR CDR3. MiXCR, applied by TCRdb to the multiplex PCR reads, yields one record per CDR3 protein. Of around 350,000 distinct CDR3 sequences listed, about a fifth are singletons. Sequencing was performed on blood. The source is a young woman with Graves' hyperthyroidism.

The table lists this clonotype with many counts. The chain joins TRBV20-1 to TRBJ1-5, with 7 bases matching TRBD1. With 0 bases clipped from V and 6 bases from J, the junction kept 11 bases outside the gene matches. Per germline, CDR1 DFQATT and CDR2 SNEGSKA (reference sequence). The CDR3 runs 16 residues. The DNA for the CDR3 is TGCAGTGCTAGAGAGGAAACAGGGGCACTGGGTCAGCCCCAGCATTTT. This encodes CSAREETGALGQPQHF.

The chain carries TRBV12-3 or TRBV12-4 and TRBJ1-1, with TRBD1 as a possible D gene (5 bases). The CDR3 sequence is 12 residues long. Trimming pared 0 bases from V and 13 bases from J, leaving 12 bases between. CDR3 protein: CASSLARGIGFF. Here the CDR3 DNA reads TGTGCCAGCAGTTTAGCGCGGGGGATCGGTTTCTTT.

V is TRBV12-3 or TRBV12-4 and J is TRBJ1-6; TRBD1 agrees at 7 bases. V shed 2 bases, J shed 14 bases, and the junction held 9 bases outside the gene matches. This CDR3 has 14 amino acids. The DNA of the CDR3 is TGTGCCAGCAGTTTACCTCAGGGGGTAGCGGCCCTCCACTTT. Protein sequence: CASSLPQGVAALHF.

This clonotype has a handful of counts. The CDR3 region is CASSQASASSTDTQYF. As DNA, the CDR3 is TGTGCCAGCAGCCAAGCGTCTGCCTCTAGCACAGATACGCAGTATTTT. The V gene is TRBV4-2, the J gene TRBJ2-3; the D is unclear. CDR3 length: 16 residues. The ends were cut back, 1 base at V and 0 bases at J, with 11 bases in the middle. Germline V gene data show CDR1 as LGHNA and CDR2 as YNFKEQ.

This clonotype was detected ten times or more. The genes are TRBV28 and TRBJ1-5, with unresolved D. CDR3 length: 14 amino acids. Germline lookup yields CDR1 MDHEN and CDR2 SYDVKM. V gave up 3 bases and J gave up 0 bases, with 6 bases separating them. The CDR3 loop is CASSFFLSNQPQHF. The CDR3 region has the DNA TGTGCCAGCAGTTTTTTCCTTAGCAATCAGCCCCAGCATTTT.

In its sample, this clonotype was seen many times. The V and J genes are TRBV15 and TRBJ2-5; 7 nucleotides agree with TRBD1. Trimming at V came to 0 bases and at J to 5 bases, leaving 9 bases not matched to a gene. The CDR3 loop spans 16 amino acids. Germline assignment: CDR1 LNHNV and CDR2 YYDKDF (reference sequence). CDR3 in amino acids: CATSRDKGAWRETQYF. CDR3 in DNA: TGTGCCACCAGCAGAGATAAGGGGGCTTGGCGGGAGACCCAGTACTTC.

This clonotype was seen at least ten times. V and J are TRBV12-3 or TRBV12-4 and TRBJ2-5, with D perhaps matching TRBD2 (6 bases). The CDR3 has 14 residues. Trimming cost V 2 bases and J 6 bases, with 13 bases left between them. This chain's CDR3 is CASSLKGGAKTQYF. In nucleotides, the CDR3 is TGTGCCAGCAGTTTAAAGGGCGGGGCGAAGACCCAGTACTTC.

This clonotype was seen many times. V gene TRBV12-3 or TRBV12-4 combines with J gene TRBJ1-2; 7 bases are shared with TRBD1. The CDR3 extends over 13 amino acids. The ends lost 5 bases at V and 2 bases at J; junction bases unmatched: 2. The CDR3 DNA reads as TGTGCCAGCAGTGTACAGGGGAACTATGGCTACACCTTC. This encodes CASSVQGNYGYTF.

This clonotype has a count of ten or more. The chain couples TRBV28 to TRBJ2-7; D is perhaps TRBD1 (5 bases). The CDR3 runs 13 residues. Trimming removed 4 bases at V and 1 base at J, with 8 bases between. CDR1 and CDR2 (germline): MDHEN, SYDVKM. The CDR3 region is CASSYHRSYEQYF. The CDR3 bases are TGTGCCAGCAGTTATCACAGGTCCTACGAGCAGTACTTC.

The genes are TRBV2 and TRBJ2-3; no definite D call. Trimming took off 6 bases at V and 2 bases at J, with 18 bases between the two ends. From germline, CDR1 is SNHLY and CDR2 FYNNEI. The CDR3 consists of 16 residues. This chain's CDR3 is CASSDITTAHTDTQYF. The CDR3, as DNA: TGTGCCAGCAGCGACATCACCACAGCACACACAGATACGCAGTATTTT.

This clonotype was counted ten times or more. CDR3 sequence: CSAFPGTSYEQYF. The CDR3 DNA is TGCAGTGCTTTCCCCGGGACTTCCTACGAGCAGTACTTC. The chain has TRBV20-1 and TRBJ2-7; a weak D match, TRBD2 (6 bases). V shed 5 bases and J shed 1 base, with 12 bases lying between them. CDR1 is DFQATT, CDR2 SNEGSKA, per germline (reference sequence). The CDR3 runs 13 residues.

This clonotype was seen ten or more times. The rearrangement uses TRBV6-1 and TRBJ1-1; no clear D gene. CDR1 and CDR2 (germline): MNHNS, SASEGT. CDR3 length: 11 amino acids. Trimming pared 7 bases from V and 1 base from J, leaving 4 bases between. CDR3 residues: CASTGNTEAFF. CDR3 coding DNA: TGTGCCAGCACGGGGAACACTGAAGCTTTCTTT.

This clonotype was picked up many times. The chain links TRBV7-9 to TRBJ2-5; weak D call: TRBD1 (6 bases). CDR1 and CDR2 from the germline V gene are SEHNR and FQNEAQ (reference sequence). The CDR3 runs to 15 residues. Trimming took 3 bases from V and 2 from J, leaving 13 bases between them. CDR3 sequence (DNA): TGTGCCAGCAGCTTCCCCTTGAGGGGGCAAGAGACCCAGTACTTC. This sequence encodes CASSFPLRGQETQYF.

With respect to this clonotype: This clone may be a read error of a much larger clone one base away. The V gene is TRBV27, the J gene TRBJ1-2; tentative D call: TRBD1 (5 bases). The CDR3 totals 15 residues. CDR1 is MNHEY and CDR2 is SMNVEV in the germline V gene (reference sequence). Trimming cost V 4 bases and J 0 bases, with 12 bases left between them. CDR3 bases: TGTGCCAGCAGTTCTCGCAGGGTCCCTAACTATGGCTACACCTTC. Translated, it gives CASSSRRVPNYGYTF.

This chain connects TRBV27 to TRBJ1-2; 7 bases are shared with TRBD1. This CDR3 is 12 amino acids long. The J segment lost 8 bases and the V segment lost 6 bases, leaving 6 bases of the junction unmatched. Per the germline V gene, CDR1 is MNHEY and CDR2 is SMNVEV (reference sequence). CDR3 residues: CASSPTGEGYTF. The CDR3 bases are TGTGCCAGCAGCCCAACAGGGGAAGGCTACACCTTC.

The table lists this clonotype with many counts. V usage is TRBV4-1 and J usage is TRBJ1-5; D is undetermined. Germline V CDR1 and CDR2: MGHRA, YSYEKL. This CDR3 is built from 14 residues. V shed 4 bases and J shed 2 bases, with 9 bases lying between them. CDR3: CASSPILGNQPQHF. CDR3 DNA: TGCGCCAGCAGCCCCATCCTTGGCAATCAGCCCCAGCATTTT.

The chain is built from TRBV6-5 and TRBJ2-5; 7 bases agree with TRBD1. Germline V gene sequence: CDR1 MNHEY, CDR2 SVGAGI. CDR3 length: 15 residues. J lost 3 bases, V lost 2 bases, and 6 bases had no gene match. The CDR3 sequence is CASSYAGTDKETQYF. As DNA, the CDR3 is TGTGCCAGCAGTTACGCCGGGACAGACAAAGAGACCCAGTACTTC.

This clonotype was detected ten times or more. The J gene is TRBJ1-2, the V gene TRBV9, with no clear D. The germline CDR1 and CDR2 sequences are SGDLS and YYNGEE. The germline V and J ends were trimmed by 2 bases and 5 bases, with 10 bases remaining between them. The CDR3 contains 13 residues. CDR3 coding DNA: TGTGCCAGCAGCGTCCGTACAGAATATGGCTACACCTTC. It translates to CASSVRTEYGYTF.

This clonotype was seen at least ten times. CDR3 protein: CASSMDRGAYEQYF. The CDR3 DNA reads as TGTGCCAGCAGTATGGACAGGGGGGCCTACGAGCAGTACTTC. The V call is TRBV6-5, the J call TRBJ2-7; 10 bases align to TRBD1. The length of the CDR3 is 14 residues. Trimming removed 5 bases from V and 2 bases from J; junction bases left unmatched: 3. CDR1 is MNHEY, CDR2 SVGAGI, per germline.

The chain is built from TRBV11-2 and TRBJ2-7; 12 bases align to TRBD2. This CDR3 contains 14 residues. J was trimmed by 7 bases and V by 4 bases; bases with no gene match: 5. Germline assignment: CDR1 SGHAT and CDR2 FQNNGV. The DNA of the CDR3 is TGTGCCAGCAGCTCGACTAGCGGGGGTTCGGAGCAGTACTTC. It yields the protein CASSSTSGGSEQYF. Variable domain in full (rest from reference TRBV11-2 and TRBJ2-7): EAGVAQSPRYKIIEKRQSVAFWCNPISGHATLYWYQQILGQGPKLLIQFQNNGVVDDSQLPKDRFSAERLKGVDSTLKIQPAKLEDSAVYLCASSSTSGGSEQYFGPGTRLTVT.

This clonotype was counted ten times or more. The V call is TRBV20-1, the J call TRBJ2-3; D might be TRBD2 (6 bases). V shed 3 bases and J shed 2 bases, with 12 bases lying between them. This CDR3 contains 14 residues. Per germline, CDR1 DFQATT and CDR2 SNEGSKA (reference sequence). CDR3 sequence reads: CSASRDFYTDTQYF. CDR3 DNA sequence: TGCAGTGCTAGCCGGGACTTCTACACAGATACGCAGTATTTT.

This clonotype appeared many times. The J gene is TRBJ2-5, the V gene TRBV24-1, with D perhaps matching TRBD2 (5 bases). Trimming stripped 4 bases from V and 7 bases from J, with 12 bases between. The CDR3 runs to 13 residues. The V gene's germline CDR1 is KGHDR and CDR2 SFDVKD. CDR3 in DNA: TGTGCCACCAGTGACGGAAGCGGAGGGACCCAGTACTTC. Protein: CATSDGSGGTQYF.

This clonotype came up many times. The rearrangement links TRBV6-1 to TRBJ2-6; the D is unclear. CDR3 length: 14 amino acids. Germline CDR1 reads MNHNS; CDR2 reads SASEGT. V shed 10 bases and J shed 6 bases, with 16 bases lying between them. In DNA, the CDR3 is TGTGCCATAAAGAGGACCGTTGAGGCCAACGTCCTGACTTTC. Its translation is CAIKRTVEANVLTF.

For this clonotype: This may arise from a read error, as a much more abundant clone is one base away. For the CDR3, the DNA is TGTGCCAGCAGTTTTATTAATTACCAAGAGACCCAGTACTTC. Translation: CASSFINYQETQYF. The rearrangement joins TRBV12-3 or TRBV12-4 to TRBJ2-5; no clear D gene. CDR3 length: 14 amino acids. V lost 3 bases and J 0 bases, leaving 8 bases between the germline ends.

The chain employs TRBV6-5 and TRBJ2-2; D uncertain. CDR3 length: 13 residues. CDR1 MNHEY and CDR2 SVGAGI come from the germline V gene. V gave up 2 bases and J gave up 2 bases, with 3 bases separating them. CDR3 sequence: CASSYVNTGELFF. Here the CDR3 DNA reads TGTGCCAGCAGTTACGTTAACACCGGGGAGCTGTTTTTT.

The chain joins TRBV12-3 or TRBV12-4 to TRBJ2-5, with 12 bases identical to TRBD2. The CDR3 is 16 amino acids. V shed 7 bases and J 4 bases; nucleotides not matched to a gene: 10. CDR3 coding DNA: TGTGCCAGCAACTCAGGACTAGCGGGAATGAGAGAGACCCAGTACTTC. It codes for CASNSGLAGMRETQYF.

This clonotype was observed many times. This chain connects TRBV10-3 to TRBJ2-1, with 10 positions matching TRBD2. After removal of 10 bases from V and 5 bases from J, the junction contained 5 bases not matched to a gene. The CDR3 is made up of 13 amino acids. Germline CDR1 ENHRY, CDR2 SYGVKD. DNA of the CDR3: TGTGCCACAGGACTAGCGGATGACAATGAGCAGTTCTTC. Its translation is CATGLADDNEQFF.